This T cell receptor beta chain was documented in a study of control samples from healthy donors and cancer patients. Libraries were prepared by immunoSEQ multiplex PCR; TCRdb keeps only in-frame clonotypes and omits some of them. There are 90,000 to 110,000 clones in the sample; around nine tenths occur only once, and approximately 4% lies in the top ten. CDR3 length: 11 amino acids. Germline lookup yields CDR1 LNHDA and CDR2 SQIVND (reference sequence). V lost 8 bases and J 7 bases, leaving 11 bases between the germline ends. Sequencing used blood. The rearrangement joins TRBV19 to TRBJ1-1; D call uncertain. The receptor was derived from a human donor in good health. The donor label of this sample is uncertain. CDR3 in amino acids: CASGPWSEAFF. The CDR3 DNA sequence: TGTGCCAGTGGACCTTGGAGTGAAGCTTTCTTT.